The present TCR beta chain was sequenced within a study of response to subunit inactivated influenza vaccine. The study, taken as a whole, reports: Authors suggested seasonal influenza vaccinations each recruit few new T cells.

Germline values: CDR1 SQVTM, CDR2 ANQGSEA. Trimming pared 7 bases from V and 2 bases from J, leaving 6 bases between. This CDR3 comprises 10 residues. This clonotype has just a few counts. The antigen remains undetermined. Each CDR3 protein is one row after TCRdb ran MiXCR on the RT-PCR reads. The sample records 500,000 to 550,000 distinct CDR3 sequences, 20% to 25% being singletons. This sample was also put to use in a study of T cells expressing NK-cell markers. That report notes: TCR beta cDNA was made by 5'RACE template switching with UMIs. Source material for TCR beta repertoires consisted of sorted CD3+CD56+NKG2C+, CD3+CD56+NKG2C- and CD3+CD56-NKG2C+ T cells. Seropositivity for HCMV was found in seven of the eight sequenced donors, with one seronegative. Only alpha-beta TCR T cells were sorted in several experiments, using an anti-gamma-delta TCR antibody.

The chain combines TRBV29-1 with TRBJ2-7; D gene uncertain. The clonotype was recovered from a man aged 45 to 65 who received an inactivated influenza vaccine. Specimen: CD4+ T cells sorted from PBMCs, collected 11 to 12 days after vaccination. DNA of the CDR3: TGCAGCGCTGCAACCTACGAGCAGTACTTC. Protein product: CSAATYEQYF.